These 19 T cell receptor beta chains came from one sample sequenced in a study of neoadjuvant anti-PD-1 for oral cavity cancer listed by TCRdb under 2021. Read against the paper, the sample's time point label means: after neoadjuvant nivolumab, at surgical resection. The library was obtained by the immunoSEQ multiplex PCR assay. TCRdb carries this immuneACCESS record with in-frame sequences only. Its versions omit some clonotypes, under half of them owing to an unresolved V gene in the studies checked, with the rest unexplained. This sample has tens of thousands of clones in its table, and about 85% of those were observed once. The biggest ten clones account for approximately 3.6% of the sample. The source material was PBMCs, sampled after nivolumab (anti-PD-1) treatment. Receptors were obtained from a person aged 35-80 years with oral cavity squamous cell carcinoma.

CDR3 bases: TGTGCCAGCAGTTTACTTGGACTCCTTGCGAGTGAGCAGTTCTTC. It codes for CASSLLGLLASEQFF. The V gene is TRBV27, the J gene TRBJ2-1, with D possibly matching TRBD2 (5 bases). CDR1 is MNHEY, CDR2 SMNVEV, per germline (reference sequence). The CDR3 sequence is 15 residues long. V shed 2 bases and J shed 9 bases, with 17 bases lying between them.

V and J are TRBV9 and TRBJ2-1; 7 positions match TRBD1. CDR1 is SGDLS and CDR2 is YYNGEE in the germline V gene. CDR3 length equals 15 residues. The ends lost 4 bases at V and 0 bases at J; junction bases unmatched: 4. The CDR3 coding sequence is TGTGCCAGCAGCTACCGACAGGGCTCCTACAATGAGCAGTTCTTC. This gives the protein CASSYRQGSYNEQFF.

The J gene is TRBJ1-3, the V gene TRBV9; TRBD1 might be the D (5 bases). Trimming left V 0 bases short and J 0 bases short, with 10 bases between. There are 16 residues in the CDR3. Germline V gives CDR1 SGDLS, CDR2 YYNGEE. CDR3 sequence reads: CASSVVPQASGNTIYF. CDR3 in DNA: TGTGCCAGCAGCGTAGTACCACAGGCCTCTGGAAACACCATATATTTT.

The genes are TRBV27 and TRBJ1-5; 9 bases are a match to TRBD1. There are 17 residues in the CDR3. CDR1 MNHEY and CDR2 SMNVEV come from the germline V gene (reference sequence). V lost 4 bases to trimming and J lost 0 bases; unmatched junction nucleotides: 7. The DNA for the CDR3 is TGTGCCAGCAGTTCCGCGGGGGACAGGGTTAGCAATCAGCCCCAGCATTTT. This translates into CASSSAGDRVSNQPQHF.

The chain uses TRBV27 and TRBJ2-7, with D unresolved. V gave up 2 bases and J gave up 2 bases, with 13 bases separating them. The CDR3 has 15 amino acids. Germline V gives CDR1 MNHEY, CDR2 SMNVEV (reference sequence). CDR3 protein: CASSLVATPTYEQYF. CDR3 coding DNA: TGTGCCAGCAGTTTAGTTGCGACCCCAACCTACGAGCAGTACTTC.

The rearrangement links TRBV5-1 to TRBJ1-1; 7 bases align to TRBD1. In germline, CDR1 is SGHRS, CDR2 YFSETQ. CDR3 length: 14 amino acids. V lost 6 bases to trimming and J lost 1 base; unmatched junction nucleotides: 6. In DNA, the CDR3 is TGCGCCAGCAACTCGGGACAGTCGAACACTGAAGCTTTCTTT. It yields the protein CASNSGQSNTEAFF.

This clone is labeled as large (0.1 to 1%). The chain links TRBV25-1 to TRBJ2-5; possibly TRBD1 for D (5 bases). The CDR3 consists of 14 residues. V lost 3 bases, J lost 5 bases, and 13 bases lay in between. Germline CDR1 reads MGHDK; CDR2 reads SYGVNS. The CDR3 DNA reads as TGTGCCAGCAGTGATCGAGGACACCGGGAGACCCAGTACTTC. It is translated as CASSDRGHRETQYF. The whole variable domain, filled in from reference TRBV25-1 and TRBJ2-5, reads EADIYQTPRYLVIGTGKKITLECSQTMGHDKMYWYQQDPGMELHLIHYSYGVNSTEKGDLSSESTVSRIRTEHFPLTLESARPSHTSQYLCASSDRGHRETQYFGPGTRLLVL.

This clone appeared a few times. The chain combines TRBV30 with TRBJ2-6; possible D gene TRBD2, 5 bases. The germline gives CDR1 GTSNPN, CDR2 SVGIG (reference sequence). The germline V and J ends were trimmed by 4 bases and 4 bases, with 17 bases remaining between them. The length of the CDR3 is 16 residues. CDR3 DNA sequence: TGTGCCTGGACCCGAGGCGGGTCTCGGGGGGCCAACGTCCTGACTTTC. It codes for CAWTRGGSRGANVLTF.

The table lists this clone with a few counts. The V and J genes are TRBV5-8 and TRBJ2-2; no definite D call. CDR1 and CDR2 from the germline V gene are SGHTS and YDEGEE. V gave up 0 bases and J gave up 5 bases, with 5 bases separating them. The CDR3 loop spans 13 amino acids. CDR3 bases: TGTGCCAGCAGCTTGGAGAAGACCGGGGAGCTGTTTTTT. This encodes CASSLEKTGELFF.

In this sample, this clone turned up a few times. The CDR3 DNA reads TGTGCCAGCAGCTTTAACACCGGGGAGCTGTTTTTT. Its protein product is CASSFNTGELFF. The J gene is TRBJ2-2, the V gene TRBV7-2; no definite D call. Germline assignment: CDR1 SGHTA and CDR2 FQGNSA. V lost 3 bases to trimming and J lost 2 bases, with 1 base between them. The CDR3 sequence is 12 residues long.

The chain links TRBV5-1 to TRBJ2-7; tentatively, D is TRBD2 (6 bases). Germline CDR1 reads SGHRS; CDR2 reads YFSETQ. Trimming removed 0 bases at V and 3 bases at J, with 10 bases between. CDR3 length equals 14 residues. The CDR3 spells CASSLATDYYEQYF. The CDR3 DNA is TGCGCCAGCAGCTTGGCTACGGACTACTACGAGCAGTACTTC.

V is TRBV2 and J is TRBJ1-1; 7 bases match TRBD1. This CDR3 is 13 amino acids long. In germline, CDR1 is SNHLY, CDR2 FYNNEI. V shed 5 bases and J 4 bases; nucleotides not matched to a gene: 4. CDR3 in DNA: TGTGCCAGCAGTATAGGACAGGCCACTGAAGCTTTCTTT. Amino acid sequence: CASSIGQATEAFF. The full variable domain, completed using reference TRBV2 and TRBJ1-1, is EPEVTQTPSHQVTQMGQEVILRCVPISNHLYFYWYRQILGQKVEFLVSFYNNEISEKSEIFDDQFSVERPDGSNFTLKIRSTKLEDSAMYFCASSIGQATEAFFGQGTRLTVV.

CDR3 sequence: CASSEDVNYGYTF. The CDR3 DNA follows: TGTGCCAGCAGTGAGGACGTTAACTATGGCTACACCTTC. The chain employs TRBV2 and TRBJ1-2; D remains unclear. This CDR3 is built from 13 residues. Looked up from germline, CDR1 is SNHLY and CDR2 is FYNNEI. Trimming took 3 bases from V and 1 from J, leaving 6 bases between them.

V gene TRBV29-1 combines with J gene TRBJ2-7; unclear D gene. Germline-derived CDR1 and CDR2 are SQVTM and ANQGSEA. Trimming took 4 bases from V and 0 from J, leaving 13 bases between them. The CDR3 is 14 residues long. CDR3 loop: CSVVAAPSSYEQYF. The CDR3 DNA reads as TGCAGCGTTGTGGCAGCTCCAAGCTCCTACGAGCAGTACTTC.

The CDR3 DNA reads as TGTGCCTGGAGTCGCGGGACCTCCTACGAGCAGTACTTC. Amino acid sequence: CAWSRGTSYEQYF. The chain uses TRBV30 and TRBJ2-7, with D possibly being TRBD2 (6 bases). From germline, CDR1 is GTSNPN and CDR2 SVGIG (reference sequence). V was trimmed by 2 bases and J by 0 bases, leaving 8 bases between them. The CDR3 runs to 13 residues.

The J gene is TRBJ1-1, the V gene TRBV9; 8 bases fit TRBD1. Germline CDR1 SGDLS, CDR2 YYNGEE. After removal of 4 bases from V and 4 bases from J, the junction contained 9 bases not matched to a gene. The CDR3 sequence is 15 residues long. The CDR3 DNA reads TGTGCCAGCAGCCCCAGAATCGGACAGGGCACTGAAGCTTTCTTT. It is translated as CASSPRIGQGTEAFF.

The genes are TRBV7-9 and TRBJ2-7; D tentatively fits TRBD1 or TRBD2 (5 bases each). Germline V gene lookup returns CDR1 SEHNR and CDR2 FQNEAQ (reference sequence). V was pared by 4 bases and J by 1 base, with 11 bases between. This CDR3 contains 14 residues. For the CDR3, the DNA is TGTGCCAGCAGCTCCCGACAGCGGTCCTACGAGCAGTACTTC. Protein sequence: CASSSRQRSYEQYF.

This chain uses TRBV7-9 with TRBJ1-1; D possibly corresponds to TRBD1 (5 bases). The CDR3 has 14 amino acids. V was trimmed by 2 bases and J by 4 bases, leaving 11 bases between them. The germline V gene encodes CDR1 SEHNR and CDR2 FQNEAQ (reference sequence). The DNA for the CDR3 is TGTGCCAGCAGCTTAACGGGGGGTGGCACTGAAGCTTTCTTT. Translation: CASSLTGGGTEAFF.

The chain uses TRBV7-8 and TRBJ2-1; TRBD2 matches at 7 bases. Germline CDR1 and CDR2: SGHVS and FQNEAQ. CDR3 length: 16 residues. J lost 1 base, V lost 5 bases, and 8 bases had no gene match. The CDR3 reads CASSESTGGSYNEQFF. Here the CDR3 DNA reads TGTGCCAGCAGCGAATCGACGGGAGGATCCTACAATGAGCAGTTCTTC.